These T cell receptor beta chains were read from a single sample in a study of cytomegalovirus exposure and HLA in healthy donors. Some clones are missing from TCRdb's copy, which holds only in-frame ones; the method was immunoSEQ multiplex PCR. Of about 120,000 clones in the sample, roughly 77% were seen once. Sequenced sample: PBMCs. The receptors were sampled from a man between 40 and 49 years old in good health and CMV-seronegative. Both conserved end residues are part of each CDR3. D genes are given only for firm matches. Expanded clones are given a class, and other clones once, few, many or no size at all.

TRBJ2-7 NA NA TRBV28 15 TGTGCCAGCAGCCCCGGGACAAGAAACTCCTACGAGCAGTACTTC CASSPGTRNSYEQYF
TRBJ1-3 NA NA TRBV5-5 18 TGTGCCAGCAGCTTCCATCTTCGGGTCAGGGTGACTGGAAACACCATATATTTT CASSFHLRVRVTGNTIYF
TRBJ2-1 TRBD2 NA TRBV29-1 15 TGCAGCGGGGGGGGACTAGCGGGAACCTACAATGAGCAGTTCTTC CSGGGLAGTYNEQFF
TRBJ2-1 NA NA TRBV5-5 15 TGTGCCAGCAGCTCCTGGGCGGGCACAGACAATGAGCAGTTCTTC CASSSWAGTDNEQFF
TRBJ1-4 TRBD1 NA TRBV10-3 18 TGTGCCATCAGCTCCGGGACAGGGCATCAACGACTTAATGAAAAACTGTTTTTT CAISSGTGHQRLNEKLFF
TRBJ2-7 NA NA TRBV10-3 12 TGTGCCATCAGTGACCACCAGGGCGAGCAGTACTTC CAISDHQGEQYF
TRBJ1-2 NA NA TRBV9 13 TGTGCCAGCAGCCCCCAGGGGTTCTATGGCTACACCTTC CASSPQGFYGYTF
TRBJ2-5 TRBD2 NA TRBV5-1 16 TGCGCCAGCAGCTTGCCGCGGGGGGCCCTTCAAGAGACCCAGTACTTC CASSLPRGALQETQYF
TRBJ2-1 TRBD2 NA TRBV27 15 TGTGCCAGCAGCAATTTGGGACTAGCGGGGAATGAGCAGTTCTTC CASSNLGLAGNEQFF
TRBJ2-1 TRBD2 NA TRBV6-5 13 TGTGCCAGCCGGAGCGGGAGGAGTGATGAGCAGTTCTTC CASRSGRSDEQFF
TRBJ1-5 TRBD1 NA TRBV19 13 TGTGCCAGCATAGGACAGGGCTCTCAGCCCCAGCATTTT CASIGQGSQPQHF
TRBJ2-2 NA once TRBV7-2 14 TGTGCCAGCAGCCCCGGAGATGGCACCGGGGAGCTGTTTTTT CASSPGDGTGELFF
TRBJ2-2 NA NA TRBV29-1 14 TGCAGCGTTGAAGACAACTCGAACACCGGGGAGCTGTTTTTT CSVEDNSNTGELFF
TRBJ1-1 NA NA TRBV7-2 13 TGTGCCAGCAGCTTAGCTGGCCGCCGCGGAGCTTTCTTT CASSLAGRRGAFF
TRBJ2-7 TRBD2 once TRBV6-1 13 TGTGCCAGCAGTAGGACTAGTACCTACGAGCAGTACTTC CASSRTSTYEQYF
TRBJ1-2 NA few TRBV10-3 15 TGTGCCATCAGTGAGTTCTCCGGGATCCCATATGGCTACACCTTC CAISEFSGIPYGYTF
TRBJ1-5 NA NA TRBV27 15 TGTGCCAGCAATCTCTCAAAACAGGGTAGGCAGCCCCAGCATTTT CASNLSKQGRQPQHF
TRBJ1-1 NA NA TRBV28 14 TGTGCCAGCAGGGGGGAGGTTAGTTGGACTGAAGCTTTCTTT CASRGEVSWTEAFF
TRBJ1-1 TRBD1 NA TRBV9 16 TGTGCCAGCAGCTGGAGTCAGGGGGCGTTGGGCACTGAAGCTTTCTTT CASSWSQGALGTEAFF
TRBJ1-6 NA NA TRBV10-2 14 TGCGCCAGCAGCTCCGCAGGGGCTGATTCACCCCTCCACTTT CASSSAGADSPLHF
TRBJ1-1 NA once TRBV1 15 TGCACCAGCAGCCAAGATGTTTGTCCGGGCACTGAAGCTTTCTTT CTSSQDVCPGTEAFF
TRBJ1-1 NA NA TRBV28 12 TGTGCCAGCAGGAGACAGCCAACTGAAGCTTTCTTT CASRRQPTEAFF
TRBJ1-1 TRBD1 NA TRBV28 13 TGTGCCAGCAGCACTCGGGACAGGACTGAAGCTTTCTTT CASSTRDRTEAFF
TRBJ2-1 NA NA TRBV4-3 12 TGCGCCAGCAGCCAATACTCTTATGAGCAGTTCTTC CASSQYSYEQFF
TRBJ2-3 TRBD2 NA TRBV25-1 16 TGTGCCAGCAAAGGAGTAGCGGGGGGGGAGACAGATACGCAGTATTTT CASKGVAGGETDTQYF
TRBJ2-3 TRBD1 NA TRBV7-8 14 TGTGCCAGCATAAAAGGACAGGCCCCGGATACGCAGTATTTT CASIKGQAPDTQYF
TRBJ2-1 TRBD1 few TRBV5-6 15 TGTGCCAGCAGCTGGCCCGGACAGGGCCTACCGGGGCAGTTCTTC CASSWPGQGLPGQFF
TRBJ1-4 NA NA TRBV4-1 16 TGCGCCAGCAGCCACAGGGCGGGAGTGACTAATGAAAAACTGTTTTTT CASSHRAGVTNEKLFF
TRBJ2-1 TRBD2 NA TRBV4-3 15 TGCGCCAGCAGCCAAGGGGGACTAGTGGGCAATGAGCAGTTCTTC CASSQGGLVGNEQFF
TRBJ2-2 NA once TRBV5-1 15 TGCGCCAGCAGCTTCTCAGTCTCGGGTGCCGGGGAGCTGTTTTTT CASSFSVSGAGELFF
TRBJ1-4 NA NA TRBV28 13 TGTGCCAGCAGTTTGGGAGCGAATGAAAAACTGTTTTTT CASSLGANEKLFF
TRBJ1-3 NA few TRBV6-5 16 TGTGCCAGCAGTTACTCCTCGAGGTCGTCTGGAAACACCATATATTTT CASSYSSRSSGNTIYF
TRBJ2-6 NA NA TRBV11-2 15 TGTGCCAGCAGTCCCGACTTGGTAGGGGCCAACGTCCTGACTTTC CASSPDLVGANVLTF
TRBJ2-7 TRBD1 NA TRBV19 14 TGTGCCAGTAAAGTAACCGGGACAGCCTACGAGCAGTACTTC CASKVTGTAYEQYF
TRBJ1-1 NA NA TRBV28 12 TGTGCCAGCAGTAAATCTGACACTGAAGCTTTCTTT CASSKSDTEAFF
TRBJ1-1 TRBD1 NA TRBV27 15 TGTGCCAGCAGTTTATCGCAGGGGGCCAACACTGAAGCTTTCTTT CASSLSQGANTEAFF
TRBJ2-3 TRBD2 NA TRBV5-1 14 TGCGCCAGCAGCTCTAGCGGACGCACAGATACGCAGTATTTT CASSSSGRTDTQYF
TRBJ1-6 NA NA TRBV7-9 16 TGTGCCAGCAGCTGGGGGCAGGGGTGGTATAATTCACCCCTCCACTTT CASSWGQGWYNSPLHF
TRBJ1-5 NA once TRBV30 16 TGTGCCTGGAGAGCGCATCAGGGGTTCGGCAATCAGCCCCAGCATTTT CAWRAHQGFGNQPQHF
TRBJ1-5 NA NA TRBV19 14 TGTGCCAGTAGCGGGGGTTTGGGCAATCAGCCCCAGCATTTT CASSGGLGNQPQHF
TRBJ2-7 TRBD2 NA TRBV7-8 17 TGTGCCAGCAGCTTATTTACTAGCGGGAGGGGTGATTACGAGCAGTACTTC CASSLFTSGRGDYEQYF
TRBJ2-3 TRBD2 NA TRBV2 19 TGTGCCAGCGGCGCTCAGGATCCTTTTCTAGCGGGGGTGGGAGATACGCAGTATTTT CASGAQDPFLAGVGDTQYF
TRBJ2-5 NA NA TRBV30 15 TGTGCCTGGAGTGTACGAAGGGGTTGGGAAGAGACCCAGTACTTC CAWSVRRGWEETQYF
TRBJ2-5 NA NA TRBV7-3 15 TGTGCCAGCAGCCCGAGGGCGACAGGTCGGGAGACCCAGTACTTC CASSPRATGRETQYF
TRBJ2-7 NA NA TRBV7-2 16 TGTGCCAGCAGCTTAGGTCGAAACAGGGTGCCGGTAAAGCAGTACTTC CASSLGRNRVPVKQYF
TRBJ2-5 NA NA TRBV6-6 14 TGTGCCAGCAGTCAAGCGTGGACTACCGACAAGCAGTACTTC CASSQAWTTDKQYF
TRBJ1-3 TRBD1 NA TRBV7-8 15 TGTGCCAGCAGCCCTCCGACAGGGAAGGGAAACACCATATATTTT CASSPPTGKGNTIYF
TRBJ1-1 TRBD1 NA TRBV7-8 16 TGTGCCAGCAGCTCCTCTAGGGGACAGCGGAACACTGAAGCTTTCTTT CASSSSRGQRNTEAFF
TRBJ2-7 TRBD2 NA TRBV29-1 13 TGCAGCGTTGAGGGGGAGGGTTCAGGCGAGCAGTACTTC CSVEGEGSGEQYF
TRBJ1-1 TRBD1 NA TRBV5-1 15 TGCGCCAGCAGCTTGGTTGGACAGGGTGGCACTGAAGCTTTCTTT CASSLVGQGGTEAFF
TRBJ1-1 NA NA TRBV12-5 14 TGTGCTAGTGGTCCCGACAGGACCCTTGCGTCGGCTTTCTTT CASGPDRTLASAFF
TRBJ1-5 NA NA TRBV10-3 13 TGTGCCATCAGGGGGGGGGACAATCAGCCCCAGCATTTT CAIRGGDNQPQHF
TRBJ2-5 NA once TRBV2 15 TGTGCCAGCAGTGAAGTGGGCTCCGTACAAGAGACCCAGTACTTC CASSEVGSVQETQYF
TRBJ1-1 TRBD1 few TRBV4-3 16 TGCGCCAGCAGCCAAGACACAGGGGGAATGGGGACTGAAGCTTTCTTT CASSQDTGGMGTEAFF
TRBJ2-2 TRBD1 NA TRBV6-5 14 TGTGCCAGCACTCTGACAGGGTTCACCGGGGAGCTGTTTTTT CASTLTGFTGELFF